A selection of T cell receptor beta chains follows, all from one sample in a study of blood T cell repertoires in COVID-19. Only in-frame clones appear in the TCRdb table, and some are missing; sequencing was by immunoSEQ multiplex PCR. The sample yields approximately 52,000 clones, 85% to 90% seen once. Source material: peripheral blood. The receptors come from a human donor in a cohort sampled during active COVID-19. CDR3s include the opening cysteine and the closing phenylalanine or tryptophan. The order of the fields is D gene, clone size, J gene, V gene, CDR3 DNA, CDR3 protein. The D gene is left open where the match is weak. Clone size is given for some rows only: seen once, a few or many times, or a class if the clone is expanded.

D: TRBD2
size: .
J: TRBJ2-3
V: TRBV4-2
DNA: TGTGCCAGCACTCCGGGACTACACACAGATACGCAGTATTTT
CDR3: CASTPGLHTDTQYF

D: .
size: .
J: TRBJ2-2
V: TRBV27
DNA: TGTGCCAGCAGACTACAGGGTAGCACGGGGGAGCTGTTTTTT
CDR3: CASRLQGSTGELFF

D: .
size: .
J: TRBJ2-3
V: TRBV18
DNA: TGTGCCAGCTCACCGTCTGTCAGTGGACGGGGTGGTACGCAGTATTTT
CDR3: CASSPSVSGRGGTQYF

D: .
size: .
J: TRBJ2-2
V: TRBV16
DNA: TGTGCCAGCAGCCAATCTTCTACCGGGGAGCTGTTTTTT
CDR3: CASSQSSTGELFF

D: TRBD1
size: .
J: TRBJ1-5
V: TRBV2
DNA: TGTGCCAGCAGTACGGGACAGGCGATTAATCAGCCCCAGCATTTT
CDR3: CASSTGQAINQPQHF

D: .
size: once
J: TRBJ1-3
V: TRBV9
DNA: TGTGCCAGCAGCGTAGAGACGGGAGGAGACACCATATATTTT
CDR3: CASSVETGGDTIYF

D: .
size: .
J: TRBJ2-7
V: TRBV18
DNA: TGTGCCAGCTCACCACCGGAACGGGAGGAGCAGTACTTC
CDR3: CASSPPEREEQYF

D: .
size: .
J: TRBJ2-2
V: TRBV9
DNA: TGTGCCAGCAGTCGGGGCGGGGCTAACACCGGGGAGCTGTTTTTT
CDR3: CASSRGGANTGELFF

D: TRBD1
size: .
J: TRBJ2-2
V: TRBV11-3
DNA: TGTGCCAGCAGCTTTTACGGGACAGCGAACACCGGGGAGCTGTTTTTT
CDR3: CASSFYGTANTGELFF

D: .
size: .
J: TRBJ2-3
V: TRBV7-3
DNA: TGTGCCAGCAGCCCTTCCCGCACAGATACGCAGTATTTT
CDR3: CASSPSRTDTQYF

D: .
size: once
J: TRBJ1-1
V: TRBV5-1
DNA: TGCGCCAGCAGCGGGCAGCTGAACACTGAAGCTTTCTTT
CDR3: CASSGQLNTEAFF

D: TRBD1
size: many
J: TRBJ2-5
V: TRBV27
DNA: TGTGCCAGCAGTCCGAGGACAGGTCGGGGAGAGACCCAGTACTTC
CDR3: CASSPRTGRGETQYF

D: .
size: .
J: TRBJ2-3
V: TRBV9
DNA: TGTGCCCCGGGAACAACAGATACGCAGTATTTT
CDR3: CAPGTTDTQYF

D: .
size: once
J: TRBJ2-1
V: TRBV9
DNA: TGTGCCAGCAGCGTAGGTGGCGGTGGGGCTTACAATGAGCAGTTCTTC
CDR3: CASSVGGGGAYNEQFF

D: .
size: .
J: TRBJ2-2
V: TRBV14
DNA: TGTGCCAGCAGCCACATATCGTCGGCCGGGGAGCTGTTTTTT
CDR3: CASSHISSAGELFF

D: TRBD2
size: many
J: TRBJ2-5
V: TRBV27
DNA: TGTGCCAGCAGTCCCCGGGATAGCGGGGAGACCCAGTACTTC
CDR3: CASSPRDSGETQYF

D: TRBD1
size: .
J: TRBJ1-2
V: TRBV25-1
DNA: TGTGCCAGCAGTGAGACCCACCCACGGACAGGGGGTAACTATGGCTACACCTTC
CDR3: CASSETHPRTGGNYGYTF

D: .
size: .
J: TRBJ2-2
V: TRBV9
DNA: TGTGCCAGCAGCGTAGGGACTACGAACACCGGGGAGCTGTTTTTT
CDR3: CASSVGTTNTGELFF

D: .
size: .
J: TRBJ1-3
V: TRBV6-5
DNA: TGTGCCAGCAGTTCAACAAGCTCTGGAAACACCATATATTTT
CDR3: CASSSTSSGNTIYF

D: TRBD1
size: .
J: TRBJ1-6
V: TRBV5-1
DNA: TGCGCCAGCAGCCAGGGGGAAGGAAATTCACCCCTCCACTTT
CDR3: CASSQGEGNSPLHF

D: TRBD2
size: .
J: TRBJ2-1
V: TRBV28
DNA: TGTGCCAGCAGTTTCCCGGGACTAGCGGGAGTTGAGCAGTTCTTC
CDR3: CASSFPGLAGVEQFF

D: .
size: few
J: TRBJ1-5
V: TRBV27
DNA: TGTGCCAGCAGGGGTATGGGGCAGGGTAATCAGCCCCAGCATTTT
CDR3: CASRGMGQGNQPQHF

D: .
size: once
J: TRBJ2-3
V: TRBV7-3
DNA: TGTGCCAGCAGCTTAGACTGGTCCTTCACAGATACGCAGTATTTT
CDR3: CASSLDWSFTDTQYF

D: .
size: few
J: TRBJ1-5
V: TRBV6-1
DNA: TGTGCCAGCAGTGAATCAGGGGACCAGCCCCAGCATTTT
CDR3: CASSESGDQPQHF

D: TRBD2
size: .
J: TRBJ2-1
V: TRBV2
DNA: TGTGCCAGCAGTGGGACGGGAGGGCCGTGGAATGAGCAGTTCTTC
CDR3: CASSGTGGPWNEQFF

D: .
size: .
J: TRBJ1-1
V: TRBV11-2
DNA: TGTGCCAGCAGCTTAGATTTAGCTGAAGCTTTCTTT
CDR3: CASSLDLAEAFF

D: .
size: .
J: TRBJ1-3
V: TRBV5-4
DNA: TGTGCCAGCAGCTTGGGGCCCGGGGTCTCTGGAAACACCATATATTTT
CDR3: CASSLGPGVSGNTIYF

D: .
size: .
J: TRBJ1-5
V: TRBV28
DNA: TGTGCCAGCAGTTTCGAGTATAGCAATCAGCCCCAGCATTTT
CDR3: CASSFEYSNQPQHF

D: TRBD1
size: .
J: TRBJ2-1
V: TRBV28
DNA: TGTGCCAGCAGTATGGGGACAGCCCAACGTTTCATTATTCAGCAGTTCTTC
CDR3: CASSMGTAQRFIIQQFF

D: .
size: .
J: TRBJ2-1
V: TRBV4-3
DNA: TGCGCCAGCAGCCAAGTGGAGACTGCCTCCAATGAGCAGTTCTTC
CDR3: CASSQVETASNEQFF

D: .
size: .
J: TRBJ2-2
V: TRBV4-2
DNA: TGTGCCAGCAGCCGTTCTCTCTTAGAGGCCGGGGAGCTGTTTTTT
CDR3: CASSRSLLEAGELFF

D: .
size: .
J: TRBJ2-7
V: TRBV21-1
DNA: TGTGCCAGCAGCAGAAAAATCGGAAGGACAGGGGCGTTCGAGCAGTACTTC
CDR3: CASSRKIGRTGAFEQYF

D: .
size: .
J: TRBJ2-6
V: TRBV28
DNA: TGTGCCAGCTCCTACCATAGGGGCTCTGGGGCCAACGTCCTGACTTTC
CDR3: CASSYHRGSGANVLTF

D: TRBD2
size: .
J: TRBJ2-7
V: TRBV7-9
DNA: TGTGCCAGCAGCTTAATAGCGGGCCCAACCCCCGTGCAGTACTTC
CDR3: CASSLIAGPTPVQYF

D: .
size: .
J: TRBJ2-7
V: TRBV28
DNA: TGTGCCAGCAGTGGGGCGGTTTGGCCCCACGAGCAGTACTTC
CDR3: CASSGAVWPHEQYF

D: .
size: .
J: TRBJ2-3
V: TRBV15
DNA: TGTGCCACCAGCGGCGACCCAGAGCGACTAGTGGATACGCAGTATTTT
CDR3: CATSGDPERLVDTQYF

D: .
size: .
J: TRBJ2-5
V: TRBV4-3
DNA: TGCGCCAGCAGCCAAGATCGCCGCGGAAGGGGGACCCAGTACTTC
CDR3: CASSQDRRGRGTQYF

D: TRBD2
size: .
J: TRBJ2-1
V: TRBV6-5
DNA: TGTGCCAGCAGTCCTCCCGGGACTAGCGTCGATGAGCAGTTCTTC
CDR3: CASSPPGTSVDEQFF